This T cell receptor beta chain was obtained from a study of blood T cell repertoires in COVID-19. The overall study: T cells, B-cell-depleted T cells, or PBMCs provided the cDNA or gDNA that served as material.

Sequencing used immunoSEQ multiplex PCR; TCRdb keeps in-frame clones, though not all of them. The sample holds fewer than 350,000 clones, approximately 91% seen once. The CDR3 spans 15 residues. The germline V gene has CDR1 SGHRS and CDR2 YFSETQ. Trimming at V came to 2 bases and at J to 7 bases, leaving 9 bases not matched to a gene. All enrollees were about 18 to 89 years old and from approximately 25 US areas. Sequencing input: PBMCs or T cells enriched from blood (not recorded which). V is TRBV5-1 and J is TRBJ1-2, with 9 bases aligning to TRBD1. The sequence was obtained from a woman in her thirties or forties with acute COVID-19. The CDR3 DNA follows: TGCGCCAGCAGCTTACCCACCGGGACAGGGAGTGGCTACACCTTC. Translation gives CASSLPTGTGSGYTF.